This T cell receptor (beta chain) was retrieved from a study of CD8 T cells in Susac syndrome. Random hexamers served to reverse transcribe about 0.45 to 1 ug RNA. TCR beta CDR3 was amplified by immunoSEQ covering 54 Vbeta and 13 Jbeta. Each CDR3 protein is one row after TCRdb ran MiXCR on the immunoSEQ multiplex PCR reads. The table lists more than 150,000 distinct CDR3 sequences, around 90% of them singletons. The study used healthy donors as controls matched for age and sex. Negative isolation yielded CD8+ and CD4+ T cells; FACS enriched TEMRA cells. The CDR3 is 11 amino acids. Germline V lookup: CDR1 DFQATT, CDR2 SNEGSKA (reference sequence). Trimming pared 3 bases from V and 9 bases from J, leaving 9 bases between.

Sample: CD4+ T cells from PBMCs. The source of this sequence is a human donor in good health. The V call is TRBV20-1, the J call TRBJ2-1; no definite D call. The CDR3 reads CSARGLIEQFF. The CDR3 coding sequence is TGCAGTGCTAGGGGTCTTATTGAGCAGTTCTTC.